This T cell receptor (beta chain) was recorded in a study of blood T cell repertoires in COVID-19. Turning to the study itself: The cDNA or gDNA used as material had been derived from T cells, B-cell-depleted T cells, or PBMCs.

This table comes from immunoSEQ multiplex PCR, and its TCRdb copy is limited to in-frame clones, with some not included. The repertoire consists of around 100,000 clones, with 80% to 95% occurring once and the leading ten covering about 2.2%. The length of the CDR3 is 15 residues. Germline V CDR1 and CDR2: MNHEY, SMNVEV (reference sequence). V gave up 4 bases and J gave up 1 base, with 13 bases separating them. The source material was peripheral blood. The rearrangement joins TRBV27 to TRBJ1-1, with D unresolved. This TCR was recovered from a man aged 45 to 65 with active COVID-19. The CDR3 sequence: CASSSSRLANTEAFF. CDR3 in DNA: TGTGCCAGCAGTTCGTCCCGATTGGCGAACACTGAAGCTTTCTTT.